This TCR beta chain originates from a study of response to subunit inactivated influenza vaccine. One entry per CDR3 protein, called by TCRdb with MiXCR from the RT-PCR reads. This table has about 240,000 distinct CDR3 sequences, 10% to 15% appearing once. At least ten counts were recorded for this clonotype. Its specificity is unknown. Study observations and caveats: Only a handful of new T cells, the authors suggested, are recruited with each seasonal influenza vaccination.

Trimming removed 1 base from V and 3 bases from J, with 6 bases in between. Germline CDR1 reads LGHDT; CDR2 reads YNNKEL (reference sequence). The length of the CDR3 is 14 residues. This specimen consisted of non-naive T cells sorted from PBMCs, obtained about 14 days before vaccination. The rearrangement links TRBV3-1 to TRBJ1-4; D is unclear. The TCR was taken from a man aged 50 to 60 who received an inactivated influenza vaccine. This CDR3 reads CASSQGGSNEKLFF. The CDR3 bases are TGTGCCAGCAGCCAAGGAGGGTCTAATGAAAAACTGTTTTTT.